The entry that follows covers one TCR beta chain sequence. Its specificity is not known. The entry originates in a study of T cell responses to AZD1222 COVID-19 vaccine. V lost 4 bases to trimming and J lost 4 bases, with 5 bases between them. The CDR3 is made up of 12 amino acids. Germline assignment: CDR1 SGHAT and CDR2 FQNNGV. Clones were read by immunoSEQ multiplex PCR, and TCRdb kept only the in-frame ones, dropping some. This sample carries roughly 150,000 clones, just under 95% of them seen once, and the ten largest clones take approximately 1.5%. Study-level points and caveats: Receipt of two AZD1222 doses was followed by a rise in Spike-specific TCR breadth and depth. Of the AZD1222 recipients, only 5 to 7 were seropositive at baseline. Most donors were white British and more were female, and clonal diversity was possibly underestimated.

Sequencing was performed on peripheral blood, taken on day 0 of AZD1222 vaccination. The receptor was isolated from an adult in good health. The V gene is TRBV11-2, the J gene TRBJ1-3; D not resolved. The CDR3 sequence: CASSSDGNTIYF. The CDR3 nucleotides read TGTGCCAGCAGCTCGGACGGAAACACCATATATTTT.